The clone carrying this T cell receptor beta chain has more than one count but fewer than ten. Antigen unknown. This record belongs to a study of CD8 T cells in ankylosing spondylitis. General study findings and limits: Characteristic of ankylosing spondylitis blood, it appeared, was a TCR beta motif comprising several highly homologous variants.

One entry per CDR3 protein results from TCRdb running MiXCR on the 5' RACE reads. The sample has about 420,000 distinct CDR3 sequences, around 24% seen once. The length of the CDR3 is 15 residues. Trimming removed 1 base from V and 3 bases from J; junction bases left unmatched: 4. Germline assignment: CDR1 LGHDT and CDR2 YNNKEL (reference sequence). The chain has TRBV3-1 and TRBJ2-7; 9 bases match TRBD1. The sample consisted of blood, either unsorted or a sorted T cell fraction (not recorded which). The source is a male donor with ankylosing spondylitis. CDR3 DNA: TGTGCCAGCAGCCAAGGGTACAGGGGGCTCTACGAGCAGTACTTC. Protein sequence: CASSQGYRGLYEQYF.